A selection of T cell receptor beta chains follows, all from one sample in a study of blood T cell repertoires in COVID-19. Some clones are missing from TCRdb's copy, which holds only in-frame ones; the method was immunoSEQ multiplex PCR. The sample includes some 50,000 clones, roughly 85% of them seen just once. The sample consisted of peripheral blood. These receptors all come from a man older than 75 with acute or convalescent COVID-19. The CDR3 runs from the conserved cysteine through the conserved F or W. The D gene is left open where the match is weak. Size is stated for part of the rows, as once, few or many counts, or as a class when the clone is expanded.

clone_size: -; d_call: -; j_call: TRBJ2-3; v_call: TRBV7-2; cdr3_nt: TGTGCCAGCAGCTTAGGGACTAGCACAGATACGCAGTATTTT; cdr3_aa: CASSLGTSTDTQYF
clone_size: -; d_call: -; j_call: TRBJ1-2; v_call: TRBV6-5; cdr3_nt: TGTGCCAGCAGTTACTACCCTCTGGCAGGCTACTATGGCTACACCTTC; cdr3_aa: CASSYYPLAGYYGYTF
clone_size: -; d_call: -; j_call: TRBJ1-2; v_call: TRBV29-1; cdr3_nt: TGCAGCGTTGAACCCAGGGGTGGTAGCTATGGCTACACCTTC; cdr3_aa: CSVEPRGGSYGYTF
clone_size: -; d_call: -; j_call: TRBJ1-4; v_call: TRBV6-5; cdr3_nt: TGTGCCAGCAGTTCCCCGAGGGAGGGGGGTGAAAAACTGTTTTTT; cdr3_aa: CASSSPREGGEKLFF
clone_size: -; d_call: -; j_call: TRBJ2-3; v_call: TRBV5-6; cdr3_nt: TGTGCCAGCAGCTCAGCGGATACGCAGTATTTT; cdr3_aa: CASSSADTQYF
clone_size: -; d_call: -; j_call: TRBJ2-3; v_call: TRBV6-5; cdr3_nt: TGTGCCAGCAACGGGTTGCGGGGTGACACAGATACGCAGTATTTT; cdr3_aa: CASNGLRGDTDTQYF
clone_size: -; d_call: -; j_call: TRBJ2-1; v_call: TRBV7-8; cdr3_nt: TGTGCCAGCAGCCGGAGGCCCAATGAGCAGTTCTTC; cdr3_aa: CASSRRPNEQFF
clone_size: -; d_call: TRBD2; j_call: TRBJ2-5; v_call: TRBV3-1/TRBV3-2; cdr3_nt: TGTGCCAGCAGCGAGCGGGGGGGCTTAGAGACCCAGTACTTC; cdr3_aa: CASSERGGLETQYF
clone_size: -; d_call: -; j_call: TRBJ2-1; v_call: TRBV19; cdr3_nt: TGTGCCAGTAGATCCGTTTCCTACAATGAGCAGTTCTTC; cdr3_aa: CASRSVSYNEQFF
clone_size: -; d_call: -; j_call: TRBJ1-1; v_call: TRBV12-3/TRBV12-4; cdr3_nt: TGTGCCAGCAGGAGCGCGACTGAAGCTTTCTTT; cdr3_aa: CASRSATEAFF
clone_size: few; d_call: TRBD2; j_call: TRBJ2-5; v_call: TRBV6-2/TRBV6-3; cdr3_nt: TGTGCCAGCAGCCTTACTAGCGGGGGCCCGTACCAAGAGACCCAGTACTTC; cdr3_aa: CASSLTSGGPYQETQYF
clone_size: -; d_call: -; j_call: TRBJ2-3; v_call: TRBV5-1; cdr3_nt: TGCGCCAGCAGTATGGGGGGACGAGAGACCAGGGGGACAGATACGCAGTATTTT; cdr3_aa: CASSMGGRETRGTDTQYF
clone_size: -; d_call: -; j_call: TRBJ1-2; v_call: TRBV9; cdr3_nt: TGTGCCAGCAGCTTCCAGGGTAGGGCTCGTTTCGACTATGGCTACACCTTC; cdr3_aa: CASSFQGRARFDYGYTF
clone_size: -; d_call: TRBD1; j_call: TRBJ2-1; v_call: TRBV29-1; cdr3_nt: TGCACCCTACAAACAGGGGTAGGTAATGAGCAGTTCTTC; cdr3_aa: CTLQTGVGNEQFF
clone_size: few; d_call: -; j_call: TRBJ2-7; v_call: TRBV25-1; cdr3_nt: TGTGCCAGCGGGGGACTGATTGACGAGCAGTACTTC; cdr3_aa: CASGGLIDEQYF
clone_size: -; d_call: TRBD2; j_call: TRBJ2-3; v_call: TRBV30; cdr3_nt: TGTGCCTGGACCTTCCACTCGGGACTAGCAGAACGCACAGATACGCAGTATTTT; cdr3_aa: CAWTFHSGLAERTDTQYF
clone_size: -; d_call: TRBD1; j_call: TRBJ2-1; v_call: TRBV19; cdr3_nt: TGTGCCAGTAGGACCGGGACAGGGGGATTCAATGAGCAGTTCTTC; cdr3_aa: CASRTGTGGFNEQFF
clone_size: -; d_call: -; j_call: TRBJ2-7; v_call: TRBV7-9; cdr3_nt: TGTGCCAGCAGCTTAAAAACAGGGCCCCTTTACGAGCAGTACTTC; cdr3_aa: CASSLKTGPLYEQYF
clone_size: -; d_call: -; j_call: TRBJ1-4; v_call: TRBV25-1; cdr3_nt: TGTGCCAGCAGTGAGGTTAGGGGAACCAATGAAAAACTGTTTTTT; cdr3_aa: CASSEVRGTNEKLFF
clone_size: -; d_call: TRBD1; j_call: TRBJ2-3; v_call: TRBV29-1; cdr3_nt: TGCAGCGTTGAACAGGGGGTTACCACAGATACGCAGTATTTT; cdr3_aa: CSVEQGVTTDTQYF
clone_size: -; d_call: -; j_call: TRBJ1-2; v_call: TRBV18; cdr3_nt: TGTGCCAGCTCACCACAGAGCTATGGCTACACCTTC; cdr3_aa: CASSPQSYGYTF
clone_size: once; d_call: -; j_call: TRBJ1-1; v_call: TRBV5-1; cdr3_nt: TGCGCCAGCAGCTTGCGGGTGAGGGAGAACACTGAAGCTTTCTTT; cdr3_aa: CASSLRVRENTEAFF
clone_size: -; d_call: TRBD1; j_call: TRBJ1-3; v_call: TRBV7-9; cdr3_nt: TGTGCCAGCAGCCCGACAGGGACCTCTGGAAACACCATATATTTT; cdr3_aa: CASSPTGTSGNTIYF
clone_size: -; d_call: TRBD1; j_call: TRBJ1-6; v_call: TRBV30; cdr3_nt: TGTGCCCGAGGACAGGGGGCAAATTCACCCCTCCACTTT; cdr3_aa: CARGQGANSPLHF
clone_size: -; d_call: TRBD1; j_call: TRBJ1-2; v_call: TRBV5-4; cdr3_nt: TGTGCCAGCAGCGAGGACAGGGGCTTAGACACCTTC; cdr3_aa: CASSEDRGLDTF
clone_size: -; d_call: TRBD2; j_call: TRBJ2-2; v_call: TRBV11-2; cdr3_nt: TGTGCCAGCAGGGACACTAGCGGGGGGGCCTTCGGGGAGCTGTTTTTT; cdr3_aa: CASRDTSGGAFGELFF
clone_size: -; d_call: -; j_call: TRBJ2-7; v_call: TRBV5-1; cdr3_nt: TGCGCCAGCAGCCTCAGGACAGATCACGAGCAGTACTTC; cdr3_aa: CASSLRTDHEQYF
clone_size: -; d_call: -; j_call: TRBJ2-7; v_call: TRBV19; cdr3_nt: TGTGCCAGTAGTATAGATCGACAGAACCGCTACGAGCAGTACTTC; cdr3_aa: CASSIDRQNRYEQYF
clone_size: -; d_call: TRBD1; j_call: TRBJ1-6; v_call: TRBV5-8; cdr3_nt: TGTGCCAGCAGCTGGATACAGGGGATGGGGATTTCACCCCTCCACTTT; cdr3_aa: CASSWIQGMGISPLHF
clone_size: -; d_call: -; j_call: TRBJ2-4; v_call: TRBV6-6; cdr3_nt: TGTGCCAGCAGTTACTTGGGCAGGGGAAACATTCAGTACTTC; cdr3_aa: CASSYLGRGNIQYF
clone_size: -; d_call: -; j_call: TRBJ2-3; v_call: TRBV5-6; cdr3_nt: TGTGCCAGCAGCTTTCTAGCAAACACAGATACGCAGTATTTT; cdr3_aa: CASSFLANTDTQYF
clone_size: -; d_call: TRBD2; j_call: TRBJ2-1; v_call: TRBV5-1; cdr3_nt: TGCGCCAGCAGCTTCCTAGCGGGGAGAGACAATGAGCAGTTCTTC; cdr3_aa: CASSFLAGRDNEQFF
clone_size: medium-sized; d_call: TRBD2; j_call: TRBJ2-7; v_call: TRBV9; cdr3_nt: TGTGCCAGCAGCGTAGGTGGGACTAATATCCACGAGCAGTACTTC; cdr3_aa: CASSVGGTNIHEQYF
clone_size: -; d_call: -; j_call: TRBJ1-3; v_call: TRBV24-1; cdr3_nt: TGTGCCACCAGTGATTACCCGACAGTCTCTGGAAACACCATATATTTT; cdr3_aa: CATSDYPTVSGNTIYF
clone_size: -; d_call: -; j_call: TRBJ2-1; v_call: TRBV11-1; cdr3_nt: TGTGCCAGCCCCCGCCCACATCGCTCCAATGAGCAGTTCTTC; cdr3_aa: CASPRPHRSNEQFF
clone_size: -; d_call: -; j_call: TRBJ2-3; v_call: TRBV2; cdr3_nt: TGTGCCAGCACCTGGAGGGATACGCAGTATTTT; cdr3_aa: CASTWRDTQYF
clone_size: -; d_call: TRBD2; j_call: TRBJ2-1; v_call: TRBV7-9; cdr3_nt: TGTGCCAGCAGCTTAGACTCCTGGCGGGGGGGTTTTTACAATGAGCAGTTCTTC; cdr3_aa: CASSLDSWRGGFYNEQFF
clone_size: -; d_call: TRBD1; j_call: TRBJ1-2; v_call: TRBV18; cdr3_nt: TGTGCCAGCTCACCCGGTCACAGGGGTTATGGCTACACCTTC; cdr3_aa: CASSPGHRGYGYTF
clone_size: once; d_call: -; j_call: TRBJ1-2; v_call: TRBV10-1; cdr3_nt: TGCGCCAGCACCCTGAATGAGGACTCTCAAGCTAACTATGGCTACACCTTC; cdr3_aa: CASTLNEDSQANYGYTF
clone_size: -; d_call: -; j_call: TRBJ2-3; v_call: TRBV5-1; cdr3_nt: TGCGCCAGCAGCCCAGTATCACGATTAGCTAGCACAGATACGCAGTATTTT; cdr3_aa: CASSPVSRLASTDTQYF
clone_size: -; d_call: -; j_call: TRBJ2-2; v_call: TRBV7-6; cdr3_nt: TGTGCCAGCAGCTTAGGGGCGGGGACCGGGGAGCTGTTTTTT; cdr3_aa: CASSLGAGTGELFF
clone_size: -; d_call: TRBD2; j_call: TRBJ2-3; v_call: TRBV9; cdr3_nt: TGTGCCACCACTAGCGGGGGGCTTACAGATACGCAGTATTTT; cdr3_aa: CATTSGGLTDTQYF
clone_size: -; d_call: TRBD1; j_call: TRBJ1-5; v_call: TRBV3-1/TRBV3-2; cdr3_nt: TGTGCCAGCAGCCGGGGACAGGGAATTAATCAGCCCCAGCATTTT; cdr3_aa: CASSRGQGINQPQHF
clone_size: -; d_call: TRBD1; j_call: TRBJ1-2; v_call: TRBV2; cdr3_nt: TGTGCCAGCAGTGAAGTCGGGGGGACAGGGGACTATGGCTACACCTTC; cdr3_aa: CASSEVGGTGDYGYTF
clone_size: -; d_call: -; j_call: TRBJ2-7; v_call: TRBV6-5; cdr3_nt: TGTGCCAGCAGTCCCCACTCGACTAGAACCTACGAGCAGTACTTC; cdr3_aa: CASSPHSTRTYEQYF
clone_size: -; d_call: TRBD1; j_call: TRBJ1-2; v_call: TRBV7-8; cdr3_nt: TGTGCCAGCAGCTCCCAGGGGGCTGGGGCCTATGGCTACACCTTC; cdr3_aa: CASSSQGAGAYGYTF
clone_size: once; d_call: TRBD1; j_call: TRBJ1-2; v_call: TRBV5-1; cdr3_nt: TGCGCCAGCAGCTTGGAGGGACAGGGCTCCTATGGCTACACCTTC; cdr3_aa: CASSLEGQGSYGYTF
clone_size: once; d_call: TRBD1; j_call: TRBJ1-1; v_call: TRBV3-1/TRBV3-2; cdr3_nt: TGTGCCAGCAGCCAAGATCTGCGGAGGGGGCGAATATTTAGCGCTGAAGCTTTCTTT; cdr3_aa: CASSQDLRRGRIFSAEAFF
clone_size: once; d_call: TRBD1; j_call: TRBJ1-6; v_call: TRBV7-2; cdr3_nt: TGTGCCAGCAGCTCCCAGGGGGCCGGGTATAATTCACCCCTCCACTTT; cdr3_aa: CASSSQGAGYNSPLHF
clone_size: -; d_call: -; j_call: TRBJ1-5; v_call: TRBV6-5; cdr3_nt: TGTGCCAGCAGTTACTCGGGCAGGGATCAGCCCCAGCATTTT; cdr3_aa: CASSYSGRDQPQHF
clone_size: -; d_call: TRBD1; j_call: TRBJ1-2; v_call: TRBV6-5; cdr3_nt: TGTGCCAGCAGGACCGGGACAGGGGAAAATGGCTACACCTTC; cdr3_aa: CASRTGTGENGYTF
clone_size: once; d_call: TRBD1; j_call: TRBJ2-7; v_call: TRBV5-1; cdr3_nt: TGCGCCAGCAGTTTTCCGGGACAGGGGGCTTGGGAGCAGTACTTC; cdr3_aa: CASSFPGQGAWEQYF
clone_size: -; d_call: TRBD1; j_call: TRBJ2-3; v_call: TRBV18; cdr3_nt: TGTGCCAGCTCACCACCGTTTGAACAGGGGGCAAAAGATACGCAGTATTTT; cdr3_aa: CASSPPFEQGAKDTQYF
clone_size: few; d_call: -; j_call: TRBJ1-2; v_call: TRBV5-1; cdr3_nt: TGCGCCAGCAGCTCTGGGGGGAGTCTTTTAGGAGGCTACACCTTC; cdr3_aa: CASSSGGSLLGGYTF